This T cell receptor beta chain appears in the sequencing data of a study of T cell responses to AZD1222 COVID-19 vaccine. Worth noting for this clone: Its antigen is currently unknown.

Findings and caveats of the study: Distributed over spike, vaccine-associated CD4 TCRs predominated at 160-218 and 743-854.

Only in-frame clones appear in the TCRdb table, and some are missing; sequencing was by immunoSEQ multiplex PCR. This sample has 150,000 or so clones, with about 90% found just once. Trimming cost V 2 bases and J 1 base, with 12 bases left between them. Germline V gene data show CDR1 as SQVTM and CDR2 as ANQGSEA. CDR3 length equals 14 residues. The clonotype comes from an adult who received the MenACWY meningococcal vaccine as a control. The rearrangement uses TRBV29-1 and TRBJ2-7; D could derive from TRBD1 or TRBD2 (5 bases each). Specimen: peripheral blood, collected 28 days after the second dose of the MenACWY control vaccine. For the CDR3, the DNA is TGCAGCGTTGAATTCGGGACGCAGTCCTACGAGCAGTACTTC. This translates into CSVEFGTQSYEQYF.